This TCR beta chain emerged from a study of early T cells in non-severe SARS-CoV-2 infection. Study as a whole: The sequenced material was bulk RNA from unsorted whole blood, and its chains were unpaired.

V was clipped by 0 bases and J by 4 bases; unmatched bases: 9. Germline assignment: CDR1 DFQATT and CDR2 SNEGSKA (reference sequence). This CDR3 contains 15 residues. Study-wide results and caveats: Private and CD4 specificities were missed by VDJdb matching, skewed to anti-spike CD8.

In the library, individual cDNA molecules carried attached unique molecular identifiers. One entry per CDR3 protein results from TCRdb running MiXCR on the 5' RACE reads. The data show approximately 69,000 distinct CDR3 sequences, about 10% seen once. This clonotype showed up many times. Antigen: not known. The V call is TRBV20-1, the J call TRBJ2-7, with 7 bases aligning to TRBD2. Sequencing used whole blood, obtained at baseline. The TCR sequence derives from an adult who was a healthcare worker with PCR-confirmed SARS-CoV-2 infection or an uninfected control (not recorded which). Here the CDR3 DNA reads TGCAGTGCTAGAGATTCGAGGGAGGGACTATACGAGCAGTACTTC. Protein: CSARDSREGLYEQYF.